A single sample is the source of the 21 T cell receptor beta chains below, sequenced in a study of T cells after yellow fever vaccination. TCRdb redid the calling of the 5' RACE reads with MiXCR, one entry per CDR3 protein. Of 25,000 or so distinct CDR3 sequences listed, over 3.5% are singletons. The sequencing used PBMCs, either bulk or a sorted T-cell subset (CD4+, CD8+, memory, or dextramer-sorted; not recorded which), collected on the day of the yellow fever booster vaccination. The receptors originated from a man in his late teens or twenties who received the YFV17D yellow fever vaccine.

This clonotype occurred many times. V gene TRBV3-1 combines with J gene TRBJ2-1, with D perhaps TRBD2 (7 bases). The V gene's germline CDR1 is LGHDT and CDR2 YNNKEL (reference sequence). This CDR3 spans 15 amino acids. The germline V and J ends were trimmed by 5 bases and 6 bases, with 17 bases remaining between them. CDR3 amino acids: CASSGRAGALNEQFF. CDR3 bases: TGTGCCAGCAGCGGCAGGGCGGGGGCCCTCAATGAGCAGTTCTTC.

This clonotype was seen at least ten times. The chain joins TRBV10-3 to TRBJ2-7, with no clear D. Germline CDR1 reads ENHRY; CDR2 reads SYGVKD. The V gene lost 8 bases and the J gene lost 7 bases, with 15 bases spanning the gap. There are 12 residues in the CDR3. CDR3: CAIAGDAGEQYV. The CDR3 nucleotides are TGTGCCATCGCAGGTGACGCTGGGGAGCAGTACGTC.

In this sample, this clonotype turned up a few times. The rearrangement links TRBV3-1 to TRBJ2-3, with D possibly TRBD2 on 6 matching bases. Germline V gene lookup returns CDR1 LGHDT and CDR2 YNNKEL (reference sequence). Trimming pared 4 bases from V and 5 bases from J, leaving 10 bases between. The CDR3 length is 13 residues. The CDR3 reads CASSLRAGDTQYF. CDR3 nucleotide sequence: TGTGCCAGCAGCCTACGAGCGGGAGATACGCAGTATTTT.

In its sample, this clonotype was seen many times. V and J are TRBV9 and TRBJ1-6; D call uncertain. With 6 bases removed from V and 5 bases from J, the gap between germline ends came to 12 bases. Germline-derived CDR1 and CDR2 are SGDLS and YYNGEE. This CDR3 contains 14 residues. DNA of the CDR3: TGTGCCAGCAACCACGGGAGCAATAATTCACCCCTCCACTTT. This sequence encodes CASNHGSNNSPLHF.

The sample holds many counts of this clonotype. This chain uses TRBV5-4 with TRBJ1-2; 7 nucleotides match TRBD1. Germline-derived CDR1 and CDR2 are SGHNT and YYREEE (reference sequence). V trimming: 5 bases; J trimming: 7 bases; junction bases outside the gene matches: 11. The CDR3 sequence is 14 residues long. The CDR3 DNA sequence: TGTGCCAGCAGTGAGGCCTTGGGACAGTCTGGCTACACCTTC. This gives the protein CASSEALGQSGYTF.

The sample holds many counts of this clonotype. This chain uses TRBV5-1 with TRBJ2-5; D perhaps matches TRBD2 (6 bases). The CDR3 contains 14 residues. Trimming stripped 2 bases from V and 1 base from J, with 9 bases between. The germline V gene encodes CDR1 SGHRS and CDR2 YFSETQ. In DNA, the CDR3 is TGCGCCAGCAGCTTTCTAGCGAGCCAAGAGACCCAGTACTTC. Residues: CASSFLASQETQYF.

Concerning this clonotype itself: Given a much more abundant clone one base away, this may be a read error. V is TRBV20-1 and J is TRBJ2-7, with TRBD1 identical over 10 bases. The germline V gene encodes CDR1 DFQATT and CDR2 SNEGSKA (reference sequence). This CDR3 comprises 15 residues. CDR3 in amino acids: CCAINRRTGGYEQYF. Written as DNA, the CDR3 is TGCTGTGCTATTAATCGCCGGACAGGGGGCTACGAGCAGTACTTC.

At least ten counts were recorded for this clonotype. This chain connects TRBV30 to TRBJ2-1, with 8 bases fitting TRBD2. CDR1 is GTSNPN and CDR2 is SVGIG in the germline V gene (reference sequence). There are 14 residues in the CDR3. Trimming cost V 5 bases and J 10 bases; bases outside gene matches: 13. The DNA for the CDR3 is TGTGCCTGGGAGCGGGGGCCGGGGTTTTCCGAGCAGTTCTTC. Translation: CAWERGPGFSEQFF.

This clonotype was seen at least ten times. V gene TRBV6-2 or TRBV6-3 combines with J gene TRBJ2-3; D call uncertain. Trimming left V 0 bases short and J 0 bases short, with 1 base between. This CDR3 spans 13 amino acids. CDR1 is MNHEY and CDR2 is SVGEGT in the germline V gene. This CDR3 reads CASSYSSTDTQYF. CDR3 nucleotide sequence: TGTGCCAGCAGTTACTCCAGCACAGATACGCAGTATTTT.

This clonotype was seen ten or more times. V usage is TRBV20-1 and J usage is TRBJ1-2, with D hard to call. Germline CDR1 and CDR2: DFQATT and SNEGSKA (reference sequence). The CDR3 covers 11 residues. V lost 3 bases, J lost 8 bases, and 10 bases lay in between. The CDR3: CSARGVGGYTF. CDR3 nucleotide sequence: TGCAGTGCTAGGGGTGTAGGCGGCTACACCTTC.

This clonotype was seen at least ten times. At one end, the junction sequence differs from germline, possibly due to a read error. The J gene is TRBJ2-3, the V gene TRBV30; perhaps TRBD1 as D (5 bases). The CDR3 has 11 residues. Germline CDR1 is GTSNPN and CDR2 is SVGIG (reference sequence). The CDR3 nucleotides read TGTGCCTGGAGCCAGACAGTTACGCAGTATTTT. Its translation: CAWSQTVTQYF.

The J gene is TRBJ1-5, the V gene TRBV20-1; D may be TRBD1 (6 bases). Germline lookup yields CDR1 DFQATT and CDR2 SNEGSKA (reference sequence). This CDR3 is built from 13 residues. V was shortened by 5 bases and J by 5 bases, with 13 bases between the two germline ends. The DNA for the CDR3 is TGCAGTGCTGGGGCCCCAGGGGATCAGCCCCAGCATTTT. It is translated as CSAGAPGDQPQHF.

There are many counts of this clonotype. V usage is TRBV7-9 and J usage is TRBJ2-7, with D unresolved. Trimming left V 2 bases short and J 1 base short, with 0 bases between. In germline, CDR1 is SEHNR, CDR2 FQNEAQ (reference sequence). This CDR3 spans 11 amino acids. CDR3 nucleotides: TGTGCCAGCAGCTTATCCTACGAGCAGTACTTC. Encoded protein: CASSLSYEQYF.

This clonotype was observed a few times. CDR3 amino acids: CASSQATGRGTGELFF. CDR3 nucleotide sequence: TGCGCCAGCAGCCAAGCCACAGGGCGAGGCACCGGGGAGCTGTTTTTT. This rearrangement joins TRBV4-3 to TRBJ2-2; D is possibly TRBD1 (6 bases). Trimming shortened V by 1 base and J by 4 bases, and 13 bases separated the two germline ends. The germline V gene has CDR1 LGHNA and CDR2 YSLEER. This CDR3 spans 16 amino acids.

This clonotype is deemed medium-sized. The chain has TRBV6-4 and TRBJ2-2; TRBD2 matches 8 bases. The CDR3 is 14 amino acids. Germline lookup yields CDR1 MRHNA and CDR2 SNTAGT. The junction had 0 bases not matched to a gene; V was cut back by 2 bases and J by 4 bases. The chain's CDR3 is CASSDGTSTGELFF. In DNA form, the CDR3 reads TGTGCCAGCAGTGACGGGACTAGCACCGGGGAGCTGTTTTTT.

The V call is TRBV20-1, the J call TRBJ1-6; 7 positions match TRBD1. This CDR3 has 14 amino acids. From germline, CDR1 is DFQATT and CDR2 SNEGSKA (reference sequence). V trimming: 5 bases; J trimming: 7 bases; junction bases outside the gene matches: 8. CDR3 region: CSAPRQGGNSPLHF. For the CDR3, the DNA is TGCAGTGCTCCGAGACAGGGAGGGAATTCACCCCTCCACTTT.

This clonotype was detected ten times or more. J is TRBJ2-1 and V is TRBV20-1; D gene unclear. This CDR3 is built from 13 residues. Germline V gene data show CDR1 as DFQATT and CDR2 as SNEGSKA (reference sequence). With 1 base removed from V and 9 bases from J, the gap between germline ends came to 13 bases. The CDR3 DNA follows: TGCAGTGCTAGAGCTCCCTTAGGGCTTGAGCAGTTCTTC. This translates into CSARAPLGLEQFF.

The chain has TRBV20-1 and TRBJ2-5; D possibly matches TRBD1 or TRBD2 (5 bases each). From germline, CDR1 is DFQATT and CDR2 SNEGSKA (reference sequence). The CDR3 length is 12 residues. V was pared by 0 bases and J by 6 bases, with 8 bases between. The CDR3 protein is CSARDEGKTQYF. The CDR3 DNA reads TGCAGTGCTAGAGACGAGGGGAAGACCCAGTACTTC.

This clonotype was counted ten times or more. The chain links TRBV7-2 to TRBJ2-1; D perhaps matches TRBD2 (6 bases). The germline gives CDR1 SGHTA, CDR2 FQGNSA. Deletions cut 7 bases from V and 9 bases from J, with 16 bases between. CDR3 length equals 13 residues. In DNA form, the CDR3 reads TGTGCCAGCATCTACCTTGACGGGGGTGAGCAGTTCTTC. It yields the protein CASIYLDGGEQFF.

The table lists this clonotype with many counts. The genes are TRBV20-1 and TRBJ2-3, with TRBD2 as a possible D gene (6 bases). This CDR3 has 12 residues. Trimming left V 6 bases short and J 6 bases short, with 13 bases between. Germline V gene sequence: CDR1 DFQATT, CDR2 SNEGSKA (reference sequence). The CDR3 region has the DNA TGCAGTGCCTCTAGCGAGGTGGATACGCAGTATTTT. This codes for CSASSEVDTQYF.

The rearrangement uses TRBV5-4 and TRBJ2-3, with D unresolved. V lost 6 bases and J 0 bases, leaving 11 bases between the germline ends. The germline CDR1 and CDR2 sequences are SGHNT and YYREEE (reference sequence). This CDR3 spans 14 amino acids. The CDR3 loop is CASTPGRSTDTQYF. The CDR3, as DNA: TGTGCCAGCACCCCCGGACGTAGCACAGATACGCAGTATTTT.